Presented here are 16 T cell receptor beta chains from one specimen sequenced in a study of identical twins. TCRdb redid the calling of the 5' RACE reads with MiXCR, one entry per CDR3 protein. The data hold fewer than 900,000 distinct CDR3 sequences, with 21% observed a single time. The sample was also reused in another study, on T cells expressing NK-cell markers.

Sequencing input: PBMCs. The receptors stem from a young woman in good health.

In this sample, this clonotype turned up a few times. The chain joins TRBV4-3 to TRBJ2-2, with 13 bases identical to TRBD2. CDR1 is LGHNA and CDR2 is YSLEER in the germline V gene. Unmatched junction bases numbered 4, after V lost 1 base and J lost 5 bases. The CDR3 length is 17 residues. CDR3 bases: TGCGCCAGCAGCCAAGGACTAGCGGGAGGAGGAACCGGGGAGCTGTTTTTT. Translation: CASSQGLAGGGTGELFF.

Regarding this clonotype: The CDR3 does not end in the conserved phenylalanine or tryptophan, so this is likely a read error. This chain joins TRBV20-1 and TRBJ2-2, with D uncertain. Germline CDR1 and CDR2: DFQATT and SNEGSKA (reference sequence). Trimming removed 1 base from V and 5 bases from J, with 5 bases in between. CDR3 length: 12 amino acids. CDR3: CSARVRTGELFV. CDR3 coding DNA: TGCAGTGCTAGAGTGAGGACCGGGGAGCTGTTTGTT.

This clonotype was seen many times. This rearrangement joins TRBV3-1 to TRBJ1-2; D is ambiguous. This CDR3 is built from 13 residues. V was cut by 1 base and J by 5 bases, with 8 bases left in between. Germline values: CDR1 LGHDT, CDR2 YNNKEL (reference sequence). CDR3 DNA sequence: TGTGCCAGCAGCCAAGTGCGAGATTATGGCTACACCTTC. Its protein is CASSQVRDYGYTF.

The chain has TRBV12-3 or TRBV12-4 and TRBJ2-7, with D perhaps TRBD1 (6 bases). The length of the CDR3 is 16 residues. The V gene lost 6 bases and the J gene lost 3 bases, with 21 bases spanning the gap. The CDR3 region has the DNA TGTGCCAGCAGCTATATCTACTCACAGGGCCGCTACGAGCAGTACTTC. This sequence encodes CASSYIYSQGRYEQYF.

This clonotype showed up many times. The chain has TRBV20-1 and TRBJ1-1; the D gene is possibly TRBD1 (6 bases). The germline V and J ends were trimmed by 3 bases and 1 base, with 12 bases remaining between them. The germline gives CDR1 DFQATT, CDR2 SNEGSKA (reference sequence). This CDR3 has 14 residues. The CDR3 DNA is TGCAGTGCTAGCGCCACAGGGAGGAACACTGAAGCTTTCTTT. Its translation is CSASATGRNTEAFF.

This clonotype showed up just a few times. The genes are TRBV27 and TRBJ2-7; TRBD2 might be the D (6 bases). V was pared by 7 bases and J by 7 bases, with 17 bases between. Germline assignment: CDR1 MNHEY and CDR2 SMNVEV (reference sequence). The CDR3 sequence is 13 residues long. CDR3 nucleotide sequence: TGTGCCAGCACTTCTCCCCTCGCGGGAGAGCAGTACTTC. Protein sequence: CASTSPLAGEQYF.

Concerning this clonotype: This could be a read error, since a much larger clone is one nucleotide away. This chain joins TRBV7-3 and TRBJ1-1; D not certain. Trimming took 3 bases from V and 2 from J, leaving 7 bases between them. The CDR3 sequence is 13 residues long. Looked up from germline, CDR1 is SGHTA and CDR2 is FQGTGA. CDR3 loop: CASSFSKNTEAFF. The CDR3, as DNA: TGTGCCAGCAGCTTTAGTAAAAACACTGAAGCTTTCTTT.

This clonotype was found a few times. The chain employs TRBV20-1 and TRBJ2-5; 12 bases match TRBD2. The germline V gene encodes CDR1 DFQATT and CDR2 SNEGSKA (reference sequence). There are 14 residues in the CDR3. Losses at the gene ends were 6 bases for V and 5 bases for J; bases not matched to a gene: 7. CDR3 in amino acids: CSAVLAGGTETQYF. CDR3 bases: TGCAGTGCCGTTCTAGCGGGGGGGACGGAGACCCAGTACTTC.

This clonotype was detected only a few times. The chain combines TRBV7-2 with TRBJ1-6, with a possible D match to TRBD1 (6 bases). The ends were cut back, 5 bases at V and 2 bases at J, with 13 bases in the middle. The CDR3 loop spans 16 amino acids. Germline V gives CDR1 SGHTA, CDR2 FQGNSA. In DNA form, the CDR3 reads TGTGCCAGCAGCCAGGGGTGGGGAGCCTATAATTCACCCCTCCACTTT. Amino acids: CASSQGWGAYNSPLHF.

This clonotype was observed many times. The chain has TRBV5-1 and TRBJ1-6; D gene ambiguous. With 0 bases removed from V and 14 bases from J, the gap between germline ends came to 12 bases. The CDR3 sequence is 13 residues long. The germline CDR1 and CDR2 sequences are SGHRS and YFSETQ. CDR3 sequence reads: CASSLDDDSALHF. In DNA form, the CDR3 reads TGCGCCAGCAGCTTGGATGATGATTCGGCCCTCCACTTT.

This clonotype was picked up many times. CDR3 loop: CSARTSGSRSYEQYF. The CDR3 coding sequence is TGCAGTGCGCGGACTAGCGGGAGTAGAAGCTACGAGCAGTACTTC. The rearrangement uses TRBV20-1 and TRBJ2-7; 13 bases are shared with TRBD2. The J segment lost 3 bases and the V segment lost 6 bases, leaving 8 bases of the junction unmatched. The CDR3 is made up of 15 amino acids. Germline V CDR1 and CDR2: DFQATT, SNEGSKA (reference sequence).

The chain combines TRBV19 with TRBJ2-2; perhaps TRBD1 as D (6 bases). This CDR3 comprises 15 residues. Germline loops: CDR1 LNHDA, CDR2 SQIVND (reference sequence). The V gene lost 5 bases and the J gene lost 1 base, with 11 bases spanning the gap. CDR3 bases: TGTGCCAGTAGTTTGGGACACGAGAACACCGGGGAGCTGTTTTTT. The encoded protein is CASSLGHENTGELFF.

This chain links TRBV7-2 with TRBJ1-1; weak D call: TRBD1 (6 bases). V dropped 4 bases and J dropped 4 bases, with 13 bases sitting between them. The CDR3 totals 14 residues. Germline CDR1 is SGHTA and CDR2 is FQGNSA. CDR3 DNA sequence: TGTGCCAGCAGCTCGGCCGCAGGGGTCACTGAAGCTTTCTTT. This translates into CASSSAAGVTEAFF.

The chain links TRBV15 to TRBJ2-1, with 12 bases fitting TRBD2. This CDR3 has 15 amino acids. The germline V gene encodes CDR1 LNHNV and CDR2 YYDKDF (reference sequence). V was clipped by 5 bases and J by 7 bases; unmatched bases: 6. CDR3 loop: CATSLGLAGRNEQFF. In DNA, the CDR3 is TGTGCCACCAGCCTTGGACTAGCGGGGAGAAATGAGCAGTTCTTC.

As to this clonotype: It may be a read error: a sequence one base away is much more abundant. This chain connects TRBV21-1 to TRBJ1-1. TRBV21-1 is deemed a pseudogene. The CDR3 loop spans 13 amino acids. This chain's CDR3 is CASSKPGNTEAFF. The CDR3 DNA reads TGTGCCAGCAGCAAACCGGGGAACACTGAAGCTTTCTTT.

V usage is TRBV10-3 and J usage is TRBJ2-3; 9 bases align to TRBD2. Germline CDR1 and CDR2: ENHRY and SYGVKD. The J segment lost 0 bases and the V segment lost 7 bases, leaving 8 bases of the junction unmatched. The length of the CDR3 is 16 residues. CDR3 amino acids: CAIMGPTSGSTDTQYF. The DNA of the CDR3 is TGTGCCATCATGGGCCCAACTAGCGGGAGCACAGATACGCAGTATTTT.